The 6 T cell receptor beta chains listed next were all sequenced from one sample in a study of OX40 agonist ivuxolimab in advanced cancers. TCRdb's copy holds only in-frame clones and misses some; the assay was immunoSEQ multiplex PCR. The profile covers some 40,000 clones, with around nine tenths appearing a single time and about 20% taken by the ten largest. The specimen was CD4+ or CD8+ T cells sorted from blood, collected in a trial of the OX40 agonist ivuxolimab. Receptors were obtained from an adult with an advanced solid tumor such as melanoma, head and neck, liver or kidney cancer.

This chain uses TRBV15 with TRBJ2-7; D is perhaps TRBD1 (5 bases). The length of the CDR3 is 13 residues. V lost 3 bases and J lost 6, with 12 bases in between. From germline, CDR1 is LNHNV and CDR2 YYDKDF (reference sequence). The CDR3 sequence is CATSSRGWGEQYF. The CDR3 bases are TGTGCCACCAGCAGTAGGGGCTGGGGCGAGCAGTACTTC.

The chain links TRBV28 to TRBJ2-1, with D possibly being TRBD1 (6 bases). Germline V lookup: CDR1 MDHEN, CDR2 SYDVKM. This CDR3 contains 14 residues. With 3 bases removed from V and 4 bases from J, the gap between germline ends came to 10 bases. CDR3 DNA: TGTGCCAGCAGTTTTGCAGGGGAATACAATGAGCAGTTCTTC. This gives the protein CASSFAGEYNEQFF.

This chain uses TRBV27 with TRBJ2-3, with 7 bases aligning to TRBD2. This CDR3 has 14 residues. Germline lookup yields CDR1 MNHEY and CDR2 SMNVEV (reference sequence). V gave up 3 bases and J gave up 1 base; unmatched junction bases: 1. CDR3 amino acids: CASSFGLGTDTQYF. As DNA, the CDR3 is TGTGCCAGCAGTTTCGGACTAGGCACAGATACGCAGTATTTT.

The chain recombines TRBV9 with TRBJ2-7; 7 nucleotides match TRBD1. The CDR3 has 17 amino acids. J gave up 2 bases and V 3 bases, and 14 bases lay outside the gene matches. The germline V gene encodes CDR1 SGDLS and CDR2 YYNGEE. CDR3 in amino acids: CASSGGLQAGGPYEQYF. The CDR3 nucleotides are TGTGCCAGCAGCGGAGGGCTTCAGGCAGGGGGACCCTACGAGCAGTACTTC.

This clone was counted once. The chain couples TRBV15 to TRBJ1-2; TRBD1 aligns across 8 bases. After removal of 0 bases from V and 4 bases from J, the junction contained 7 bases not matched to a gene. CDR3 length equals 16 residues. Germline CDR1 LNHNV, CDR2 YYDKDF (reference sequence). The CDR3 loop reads CATSRDSPGQAYGYTF. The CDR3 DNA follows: TGTGCCACCAGCAGAGATTCCCCGGGACAGGCCTATGGCTACACCTTC.

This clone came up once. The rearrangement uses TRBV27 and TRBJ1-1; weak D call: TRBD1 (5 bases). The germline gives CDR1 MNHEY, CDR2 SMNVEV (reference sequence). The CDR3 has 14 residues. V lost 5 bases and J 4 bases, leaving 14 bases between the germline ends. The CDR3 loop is CASSLTGGGTEAFF. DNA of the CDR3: TGTGCCAGCAGTCTAACCGGGGGGGGCACTGAAGCTTTCTTT.